Listed here are 20 T cell receptor beta chains from one sample, sequenced in a study of post-analysis software for immune sequencing data. Whole-study results and caveats: There were five or six TRBV segments more frequent in patients than controls, and TRBV5-6, TRBV5-1 and TRBV20-1 were among them.

Each TCR beta cDNA library carried unique molecular identifiers. TCRdb ran MiXCR on the PCR reads and lists one entry per CDR3 protein. The data contain roughly 800,000 distinct CDR3 sequences, less than 35% of them singletons. Their antigens are not known. Specimen: blood. The receptors come from a girl between 10 and 17 years old with multiple sclerosis.

V usage is TRBV12-5 and J usage is TRBJ1-1; D is unresolved. The CDR3 extends over 14 amino acids. V was clipped by 9 bases and J by 2 bases, with 16 bases between them. The germline V gene encodes CDR1 LGHNT and CDR2 FRNRAP. The CDR3: CASATNPGNTEAFF. For the CDR3, the DNA is TGTGCTAGCGCCACTAACCCGGGCAACACTGAAGCTTTCTTT.

This clonotype was observed a few times. The J gene is TRBJ2-7, the V gene TRBV7-2, with a tentative D call TRBD2 (5 bases). Trimming left V 4 bases short and J 5 bases short, with 9 bases between. CDR1 SGHTA and CDR2 FQGNSA come from the germline V gene. This CDR3 has 12 amino acids. The CDR3 DNA is TGTGCCAGCAGCTACGGAGGTCACGAGCAGTACTTC. It encodes CASSYGGHEQYF.

The J gene is TRBJ2-5, the V gene TRBV18; weak D call: TRBD2 (5 bases). CDR3 length: 14 amino acids. The V and J ends lost 0 bases and 5 bases respectively, with 10 bases between them. CDR1 and CDR2 (germline): KGHSH, LQKENI. CDR3 in amino acids: CASSPPSPGETQYF. The CDR3 DNA follows: TGTGCCAGCTCACCACCGTCCCCGGGGGAGACCCAGTACTTC.

CDR3 nucleotides: TGTGCCAGCTCACCACAGATACAGTGGAAGGGGCTCACAGATACGCAGTATTTT. Its translation is CASSPQIQWKGLTDTQYF. The V and J genes are TRBV18 and TRBJ2-3, with a weak D call TRBD1 (5 bases). The germline gives CDR1 KGHSH, CDR2 LQKENI. The CDR3 is 18 residues long. V was pared by 1 base and J by 2 bases, with 19 bases between.

Only a few counts were recorded for this clonotype. V is TRBV10-1 and J is TRBJ1-4; the D gene is possibly TRBD1 (5 bases). V lost 3 bases to trimming and J lost 4 bases, with 9 bases between them. The length of the CDR3 is 14 residues. The germline V gene encodes CDR1 WNHNN and CDR2 SYGVQD (reference sequence). The CDR3 DNA sequence: TGCGCCAGCAGTGATTCCAGGGATAATGAAAAACTGTTTTTT. Translating it yields CASSDSRDNEKLFF.

This clonotype appeared many times. This chain joins TRBV24-1 and TRBJ2-1, with TRBD2 identical over 7 bases. The CDR3 loop spans 16 amino acids. Unmatched junction bases numbered 9, after V lost 5 bases and J lost 3 bases. Germline CDR1 reads KGHDR; CDR2 reads SFDVKD. This CDR3 is CATSGRGRAFYNEQFF. CDR3 nucleotides: TGTGCCACCAGTGGACGGGGGAGGGCCTTCTACAATGAGCAGTTCTTC.

This clonotype occurred a few times. The gene calls are TRBV6-2 or TRBV6-3 and TRBJ2-4; D gene uncertain. The CDR3 is 16 amino acids. Trimming removed 0 bases from V and 0 bases from J, with 9 bases in between. Germline assignment: CDR1 MNHEY and CDR2 SVGEGT. In nucleotides, the CDR3 is TGTGCCAGCAGTTACTCTGCTGCACTAGCCAAAAACATTCAGTACTTC. Its protein product is CASSYSAALAKNIQYF.

This clonotype was detected ten times or more. This chain joins TRBV7-8 and TRBJ2-1, with 10 bases aligning to TRBD2. The V and J ends lost 5 bases and 7 bases, in that order; junction bases with no gene match: 5. The germline gives CDR1 SGHVS, CDR2 FQNEAQ. The CDR3 is made up of 14 amino acids. The CDR3 DNA is TGTGCCAGCAGCCTCACTAGCGGGGAGAATGAGCAGTTCTTC. Protein: CASSLTSGENEQFF.

Only a few counts were recorded for this clonotype. This chain joins TRBV9 and TRBJ1-1; 8 bases align to TRBD1. This CDR3 spans 15 amino acids. The V segment lost 0 bases and the J segment 5 bases; nucleotides outside the gene matches: 6. CDR1 is SGDLS and CDR2 is YYNGEE in the germline V gene. The CDR3 DNA sequence: TGTGCCAGCAGCGTAGTTCCCCGGACAGGGACTGAAGCTTTCTTT. As protein: CASSVVPRTGTEAFF.

In its sample, this clonotype was seen once. This chain's CDR3 is CASSRQPWTSYEQYF. CDR3 sequence (DNA): TGTGCCAGCAGCCGCCAGCCCTGGACCTCCTACGAGCAGTACTTC. The gene calls are TRBV7-2 and TRBJ2-7; no clear D gene. Between the trimmed V and J ends, which lost 5 bases and 0 bases, there was a span of 14 bases. The CDR3 totals 15 residues. Looked up from germline, CDR1 is SGHTA and CDR2 is FQGNSA.

This clonotype was counted between two and nine times. V and J are TRBV6-1 and TRBJ2-1, with 8 bases aligning to TRBD2. The end of the DNA aligns better with TRBJ2-7, so the J call may be wrong. Germline CDR1 is MNHNS and CDR2 is SASEGT. The CDR3 extends over 15 amino acids. CDR3 nucleotide sequence: TGTGCCAGCAGTGAATCGGGAGGGTCCTACAATGAGCAGTACTTC. It translates to CASSESGGSYNEQYF.

There are a few counts of this clonotype. The chain recombines TRBV20-1 with TRBJ1-2; 8 nucleotides align to TRBD1. Germline CDR1 DFQATT, CDR2 SNEGSKA (reference sequence). CDR3 length: 12 amino acids. J lost 8 bases, V lost 5 bases, and 7 bases had no gene match. For the CDR3, the DNA is TGCAGTGCTCGACAGGGGTTGGGCGGCTACACCTTC. Translation: CSARQGLGGYTF.

The chain carries TRBV7-2 and TRBJ1-5, with 7 bases lining up with TRBD1. The ends lost 1 base at V and 7 bases at J; junction bases unmatched: 7. The CDR3 has 15 residues. CDR1 and CDR2 from the germline V gene are SGHTA and FQGNSA. The CDR3 DNA sequence: TGTGCCAGCAGCTTAGAAACAGGGGCGGGACAGCCCCAGCATTTT. Translation: CASSLETGAGQPQHF.

V is TRBV7-2 and J is TRBJ2-1, with 7 bases identical to TRBD2. The CDR3 length is 17 residues. Germline lookup yields CDR1 SGHTA and CDR2 FQGNSA. The J segment lost 9 bases and the V segment lost 1 base, leaving 15 bases of the junction unmatched. The CDR3 loop reads CASSLVFSSGLNREQFF. In DNA, the CDR3 is TGTGCCAGCAGCTTAGTCTTTTCTAGCGGTCTCAATCGTGAGCAGTTCTTC.

This clonotype was seen a few times. The V and J genes are TRBV10-3 and TRBJ2-7; TRBD1 agrees at 8 bases. The CDR3 contains 16 residues. Germline CDR1 reads ENHRY; CDR2 reads SYGVKD. Trimming cost V 6 bases and J 0 bases; bases outside gene matches: 10. In DNA, the CDR3 is TGTGCCATCAGAATCAATACCGGGACAGGCTCCTACGAGCAGTACTTC. It yields the protein CAIRINTGTGSYEQYF.

This clonotype was counted many times. The genes are TRBV20-1 and TRBJ2-3; D is ambiguous. Per germline, CDR1 DFQATT and CDR2 SNEGSKA (reference sequence). V gave up 1 base and J gave up 2 bases, with 10 bases separating them. This CDR3 contains 14 residues. The CDR3 nucleotides read TGCAGTGCTAGAGGGTCAGGAGTCACAGATACGCAGTATTTT. This encodes CSARGSGVTDTQYF.

This clonotype was counted ten times or more. The genes are TRBV4-1 and TRBJ2-3; TRBD2 aligns across 14 bases. Germline V gene lookup returns CDR1 MGHRA and CDR2 YSYEKL. J gave up 2 bases and V 6 bases, and 4 bases lay outside the gene matches. There are 16 residues in the CDR3. The CDR3 sequence: CASRPGLAGATDTQYF. CDR3 sequence (DNA): TGCGCCAGCAGACCGGGACTAGCGGGAGCCACAGATACGCAGTATTTT.

CDR3 DNA sequence: TGTGCCATCAAATTTGACAGGGGAAGTACAGATACGCAGTATTTT. Its translation is CAIKFDRGSTDTQYF. This chain connects TRBV10-3 to TRBJ2-3; 8 nucleotides match TRBD1. Per the germline V gene, CDR1 is ENHRY and CDR2 is SYGVKD. Trimming cost V 7 bases and J 3 bases; bases outside gene matches: 9. The CDR3 covers 15 residues.

As regards this clonotype: One end of the junction varies from germline; a read error may be responsible. The rearrangement uses TRBV3-1 and TRBJ2-1; D is uncertain. Germline CDR1 is LGHDT and CDR2 is YNNKEL (reference sequence). This CDR3 comprises 14 residues. The CDR3 reads CAGSLIARDNEQFF. Written as DNA, the CDR3 is TGTGCCGGCAGCCTCATCGCCCGGGACAATGAGCAGTTCTTC.

The chain employs TRBV5-1 and TRBJ1-2; TRBD1 matches at 8 bases. Looked up from germline, CDR1 is SGHRS and CDR2 is YFSETQ. The V gene end was trimmed by 4 bases and the J gene end by 6 bases; junction bases not matched to a gene: 8. This CDR3 comprises 14 residues. CDR3 coding DNA: TGCGCCAGCAGCACGAACACAGGGGGGGATGGCTACACCTTC. Encoded protein: CASSTNTGGDGYTF.